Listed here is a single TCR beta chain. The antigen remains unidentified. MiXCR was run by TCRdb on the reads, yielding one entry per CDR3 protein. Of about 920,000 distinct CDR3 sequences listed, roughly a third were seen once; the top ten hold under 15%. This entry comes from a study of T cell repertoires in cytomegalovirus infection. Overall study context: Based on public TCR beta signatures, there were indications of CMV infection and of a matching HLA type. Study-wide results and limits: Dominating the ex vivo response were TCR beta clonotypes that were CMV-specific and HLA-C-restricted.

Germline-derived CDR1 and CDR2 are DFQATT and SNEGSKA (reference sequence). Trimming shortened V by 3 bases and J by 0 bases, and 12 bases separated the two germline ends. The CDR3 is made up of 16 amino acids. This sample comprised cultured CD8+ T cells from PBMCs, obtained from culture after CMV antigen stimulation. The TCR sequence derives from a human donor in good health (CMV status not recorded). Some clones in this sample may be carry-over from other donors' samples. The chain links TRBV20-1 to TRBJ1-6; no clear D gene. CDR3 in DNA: TGCAGTGCTAGTTCCCCCTCGAGCTCCTATAATTCACCCCTCCACTTT. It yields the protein CSASSPSSSYNSPLHF.